This T cell receptor beta chain stems from a study of graft-versus-host responses after intestinal transplantation. At the level of the study: Anti-thymocyte globulin was used for induction in all recipients, who then took tacrolimus and steroids for roughly 3 years.

The assay was immunoSEQ multiplex PCR, and TCRdb's table has in-frame clones only and misses some. The sample carries around 100,000 clones, approximately 93% recorded once. Study-level results: The highest levels of circulating GvH clones went along with early declines in HvG clones after transplant. GvH clones detected in recipient marrow included some appearing first in ileum or blood. Within allografts, high graft-versus-host to host-versus-graft clonal ratios were seen among patients with graft-donor T cell macrochimerism.

CDR3 length equals 13 residues. V shed 7 bases and J shed 4 bases, with 17 bases lying between them. CDR1 is SQVTM and CDR2 is ANQGSEA in the germline V gene. About this clone itself: Its target is unknown.

The genes are TRBV29-1 and TRBJ2-7; D uncertain. This material consisted of unstimulated CD8+ T cells sorted from spleen or lymph node cells, taken before intestinal transplant. This TCR was sampled from a human donor who received an intestinal transplant. Here the CDR3 DNA reads TGCAGCGCCCTCACAACCGACCGTTACGAGCAGTACTTC. Translating it yields CSALTTDRYEQYF.